This TCR beta chain appears in the sequencing data of a study of cytomegalovirus exposure and HLA in healthy donors. V was cut by 4 bases and J by 4 bases, with 16 bases left in between. Germline-derived CDR1 and CDR2 are GTSNPN and SVGIG (reference sequence). This CDR3 is 14 amino acids long. This clone was counted between two and nine times. Antigen: not known. PCR amplification relied on 60 Vbeta primers (plus 13 Jbeta primers). Only in-frame clones appear in the TCRdb table, and some are missing; sequencing was by immunoSEQ multiplex PCR. Here the sample spans 75,000 to 90,000 clones, around 10% being singletons. Study findings and constraints: A likely sequencing artifact accounted for one observed cluster of highly shared sequence variants. Later on, a genetic analysis was performed. It linked a missense variant in DCLRE1C with V- and J-gene trimming of TCR beta. According to the study, around 160 TCR beta chains were cytomegalovirus-associated.

V gene TRBV30 combines with J gene TRBJ1-1; D possibly corresponds to TRBD1 (5 bases). The source of this sequence is a man aged 55 to 69 in good health and CMV-seropositive. Sequencing was done on a sample of PBMCs. CDR3 sequence reads: CAWMRDGTGTEAFF. The CDR3 region has the DNA TGTGCCTGGATGAGAGACGGGACTGGCACTGAAGCTTTCTTT.